The entry that follows covers one TCR beta chain sequence. What it binds is unknown. Via MiXCR, TCRdb re-called the 5' RACE reads, giving one row per CDR3 protein. The sample holds about 700,000 distinct CDR3 sequences, approximately 9% seen once. This record comes from a study of identical twins. Study-wide results and caveats: In cord blood, abundant beta clonotypes had fewer insertions; memory showed no trend.

This CDR3 region has 14 residues. Looked up from germline, CDR1 is MDHEN and CDR2 is SYDVKM. Trimming shortened V by 5 bases and J by 2 bases, and 13 bases separated the two germline ends. The same data also went into a second study, on yellow fever vaccine responses in identical twins.

This clonotype originated in a woman younger than 35 in good health. The V and J genes are TRBV28 and TRBJ2-7; D possibly corresponds to TRBD2 (6 bases). The sample comprised PBMCs. Here the CDR3 reads CASSTGGDTYEQYF. CDR3 bases: TGTGCCAGCAGTACAGGAGGGGATACCTACGAGCAGTACTTC.